The rows below give T cell receptor beta chains drawn from one sample of a study of technical replicates of blood from a handful of donors. Data came from immunoSEQ multiplex PCR; TCRdb stores just in-frame clones and leaves some out. The sample has around 100,000 clones, 95% seen once. Material: T cells isolated from PBMCs. These receptors were obtained from a human donor in good health. The CDR3 runs from the conserved cysteine through the conserved F or W. The D gene is left open where the match is weak. A row's size may be missing; if present it is once, few, many or a size class.

d_call: TRBD2
j_call: TRBJ2-3
clone_size: -
v_call: TRBV9
cdr3_nt: TGTGCCAGCAGCCTCCTAGCGGGAGTACCCACAGATACGCAGTATTTT
cdr3_aa: CASSLLAGVPTDTQYF

d_call: TRBD2
j_call: TRBJ2-7
clone_size: -
v_call: TRBV6-5
cdr3_nt: TGTGCCAGCAGTTGGACTAGCGGAAAGTACGAGCAGTACTTC
cdr3_aa: CASSWTSGKYEQYF

d_call: -
j_call: TRBJ1-4
clone_size: -
v_call: TRBV5-6
cdr3_nt: TGTGCCAGCAGCTTCATGGGCCTTAATAATGAAAAACTGTTTTTT
cdr3_aa: CASSFMGLNNEKLFF

d_call: TRBD2
j_call: TRBJ2-2
clone_size: once
v_call: TRBV19
cdr3_nt: TGTGCCAGTGGGACTAGCGGGAGGGCCACCGGGGAGCTGTTTTTT
cdr3_aa: CASGTSGRATGELFF

d_call: -
j_call: TRBJ2-1
clone_size: once
v_call: TRBV7-3
cdr3_nt: TGTGCCAGCAGCCCTCATGGGGGGGCGGGGAATGAGCAGTTCTTC
cdr3_aa: CASSPHGGAGNEQFF

d_call: -
j_call: TRBJ2-1
clone_size: -
v_call: TRBV4-1
cdr3_nt: TGCGCCAGCAGCCAAGTCAGGTTCAATGAGCAGTTCTTC
cdr3_aa: CASSQVRFNEQFF

d_call: -
j_call: TRBJ2-3
clone_size: -
v_call: TRBV5-6
cdr3_nt: TGTGCCAGCAGCCCTTTCACAGATACGCAGTATTTT
cdr3_aa: CASSPFTDTQYF

d_call: -
j_call: TRBJ2-7
clone_size: -
v_call: TRBV4-3
cdr3_nt: TGCGCCAGCAGCCGAGTGACCTGGGCCAGTCAAGAGAACTACGAGCAGTACTTC
cdr3_aa: CASSRVTWASQENYEQYF

d_call: -
j_call: TRBJ2-1
clone_size: -
v_call: TRBV6-4
cdr3_nt: TGTGCCAGCAGTGACACTCATCGGGAGCTTCCAAATGAGCAGTTCTTC
cdr3_aa: CASSDTHRELPNEQFF

d_call: -
j_call: TRBJ2-7
clone_size: -
v_call: TRBV4-3
cdr3_nt: TGCGCCAGCAGCCAAGAGCACAGACCCTACTACGAGCAGTACTTC
cdr3_aa: CASSQEHRPYYEQYF

d_call: TRBD2
j_call: TRBJ2-3
clone_size: -
v_call: TRBV5-4
cdr3_nt: TGTGCCAGCAGCCAAACACTAGCGGGAGGCACAGATACGCAGTATTTT
cdr3_aa: CASSQTLAGGTDTQYF

d_call: TRBD1
j_call: TRBJ1-1
clone_size: -
v_call: TRBV7-9
cdr3_nt: TGTGCCAGCAGCATCGACAGGGCTGAAGCTTTCTTT
cdr3_aa: CASSIDRAEAFF

d_call: -
j_call: TRBJ2-7
clone_size: few
v_call: TRBV9
cdr3_nt: TGTGCCAGCAGCGTAGCTGTCGGAGAGATCTACGAGCAGTACTTC
cdr3_aa: CASSVAVGEIYEQYF

d_call: -
j_call: TRBJ1-4
clone_size: -
v_call: TRBV30
cdr3_nt: TGTGCCTGGAGTCCGGGACACCGAAATGAAAAACTGTTTTTT
cdr3_aa: CAWSPGHRNEKLFF

d_call: -
j_call: TRBJ2-1
clone_size: -
v_call: TRBV4-2
cdr3_nt: TGTGCCAGCAGCCAAGTTCGAAGAGATCGGGATGAGCAGTTCTTC
cdr3_aa: CASSQVRRDRDEQFF

d_call: -
j_call: TRBJ2-1
clone_size: -
v_call: TRBV6-1
cdr3_nt: TGTGCCAGCAGCCTATATCGCTTAGCGACGGATGAGCAGTTCTTC
cdr3_aa: CASSLYRLATDEQFF

d_call: TRBD2
j_call: TRBJ2-7
clone_size: -
v_call: TRBV30
cdr3_nt: TGTGCCTGCCAGGGCGGGGGGTCCTACGAGCAGTACTTC
cdr3_aa: CACQGGGSYEQYF

d_call: -
j_call: TRBJ2-4
clone_size: -
v_call: TRBV15
cdr3_nt: TGTGCCACCCTAAGCATAGCCAAAAACATTCAGTACTTC
cdr3_aa: CATLSIAKNIQYF

d_call: -
j_call: TRBJ1-2
clone_size: -
v_call: TRBV6-5
cdr3_nt: TGTGCCAGCAGTTACGGTCAGACTAACTATGGCTACACCTTC
cdr3_aa: CASSYGQTNYGYTF

d_call: -
j_call: TRBJ2-3
clone_size: once
v_call: TRBV30
cdr3_nt: TGTGCCTGGCGGCTCAGGGGACCCACAGATACGCAGTATTTT
cdr3_aa: CAWRLRGPTDTQYF

d_call: -
j_call: TRBJ2-3
clone_size: once
v_call: TRBV6-1
cdr3_nt: TGTGCCAGCAGTGGGGTAGCGGAGGACACAGATACGCAGTATTTT
cdr3_aa: CASSGVAEDTDTQYF

d_call: TRBD1
j_call: TRBJ1-1
clone_size: -
v_call: TRBV7-2
cdr3_nt: TGTGCCAGCAGCTGGACAGGGAACACTGAAGCTTTCTTT
cdr3_aa: CASSWTGNTEAFF

d_call: -
j_call: TRBJ2-3
clone_size: -
v_call: TRBV7-9
cdr3_nt: TGTGCCAGCAGCTCACCAAGGGGATATACGCAGTATTTT
cdr3_aa: CASSSPRGYTQYF

d_call: -
j_call: TRBJ1-1
clone_size: -
v_call: TRBV29-1
cdr3_nt: TGCAGCGTTTGGGTCGATCGGGGGATGAACACTGAAGCTTTCTTT
cdr3_aa: CSVWVDRGMNTEAFF

d_call: TRBD1
j_call: TRBJ1-1
clone_size: -
v_call: TRBV27
cdr3_nt: TGTGCCAGCAGTTTACACAGGGGAAACACTGAAGCTTTCTTT
cdr3_aa: CASSLHRGNTEAFF

d_call: TRBD2
j_call: TRBJ2-1
clone_size: -
v_call: TRBV11-3
cdr3_nt: TGTGCCAGCAGCTTAGGGGGCGGGAGCTACAATGAGCAGTTCTTC
cdr3_aa: CASSLGGGSYNEQFF

d_call: -
j_call: TRBJ1-1
clone_size: -
v_call: TRBV7-9
cdr3_nt: TGTGCCAGCAGCCTACCGCGGGGTACGAACACTGAAGCTTTCTTT
cdr3_aa: CASSLPRGTNTEAFF

d_call: TRBD2
j_call: TRBJ2-3
clone_size: -
v_call: TRBV6-1
cdr3_nt: TGTGCCAGCAGTGAAGGGCGGGAGTTAGATACGCAGTATTTT
cdr3_aa: CASSEGRELDTQYF

d_call: -
j_call: TRBJ2-7
clone_size: once
v_call: TRBV7-2
cdr3_nt: TGTGCCAGCAGGGGCGGGGGCGCGCAGTACGAGCAGTACTTC
cdr3_aa: CASRGGGAQYEQYF

d_call: -
j_call: TRBJ2-7
clone_size: -
v_call: TRBV7-9
cdr3_nt: TGTGCCAGCAGCTTAGGGGGGCCCTACGAGCAGTACTTC
cdr3_aa: CASSLGGPYEQYF

d_call: -
j_call: TRBJ2-7
clone_size: -
v_call: TRBV30
cdr3_nt: TGTGCCTGGACTTTAGCGGCCGCCTACGAGCAGTACTTC
cdr3_aa: CAWTLAAAYEQYF

d_call: TRBD1
j_call: TRBJ1-5
clone_size: -
v_call: TRBV28
cdr3_nt: TGTGCCAGCAGCGAGCCGGGACAGGGGGCGCATCAGCCCCAGCATTTT
cdr3_aa: CASSEPGQGAHQPQHF